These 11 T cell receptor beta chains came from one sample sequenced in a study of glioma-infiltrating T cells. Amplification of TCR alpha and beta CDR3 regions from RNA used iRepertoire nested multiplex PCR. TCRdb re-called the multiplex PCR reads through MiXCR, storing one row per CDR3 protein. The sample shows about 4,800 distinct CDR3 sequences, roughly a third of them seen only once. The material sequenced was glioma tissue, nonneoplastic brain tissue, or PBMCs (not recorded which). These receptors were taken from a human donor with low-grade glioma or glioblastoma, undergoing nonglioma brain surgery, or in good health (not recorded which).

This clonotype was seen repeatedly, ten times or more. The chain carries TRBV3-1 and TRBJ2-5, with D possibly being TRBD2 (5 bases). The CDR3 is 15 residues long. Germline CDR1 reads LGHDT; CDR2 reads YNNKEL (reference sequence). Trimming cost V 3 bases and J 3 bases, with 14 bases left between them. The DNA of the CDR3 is TGTGCCAGCAGCCAGCCAAGGCGGGCGAAAGAGACCCAGTACTTC. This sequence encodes CASSQPRRAKETQYF.

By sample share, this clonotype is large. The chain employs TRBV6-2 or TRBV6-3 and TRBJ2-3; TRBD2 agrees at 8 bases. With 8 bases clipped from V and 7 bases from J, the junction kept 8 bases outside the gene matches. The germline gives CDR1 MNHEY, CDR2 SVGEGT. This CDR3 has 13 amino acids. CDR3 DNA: TGTGCCAGCCGATACGGGGGGGTGTATACGCAGTATTTT. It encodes CASRYGGVYTQYF.

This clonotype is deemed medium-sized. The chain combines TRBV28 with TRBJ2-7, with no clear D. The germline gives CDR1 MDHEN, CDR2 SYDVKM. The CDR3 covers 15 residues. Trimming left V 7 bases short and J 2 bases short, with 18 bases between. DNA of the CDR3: TGTGCCAGCACCGACGACGGCCGGCCTGCCTACGAGCAGTACGTC. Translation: CASTDDGRPAYEQYV.

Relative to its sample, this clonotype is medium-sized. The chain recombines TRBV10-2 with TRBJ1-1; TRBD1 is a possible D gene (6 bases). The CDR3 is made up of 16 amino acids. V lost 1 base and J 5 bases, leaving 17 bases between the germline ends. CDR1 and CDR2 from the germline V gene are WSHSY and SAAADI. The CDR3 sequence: CASSEWGGKGDTEAFF. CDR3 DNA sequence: TGCGCCAGCAGTGAGTGGGGGGGGAAGGGGGATACTGAAGCTTTCTTT.

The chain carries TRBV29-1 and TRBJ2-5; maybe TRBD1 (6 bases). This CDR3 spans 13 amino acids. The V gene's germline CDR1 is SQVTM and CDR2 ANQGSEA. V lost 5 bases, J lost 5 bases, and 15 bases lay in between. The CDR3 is CSVTAGAPETQYF. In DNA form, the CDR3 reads TGCAGCGTTACCGCAGGGGCGCCTGAGACCCAGTACTTC. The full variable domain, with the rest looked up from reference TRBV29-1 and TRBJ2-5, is SAVISQKPSRDICQRGTSLTIQCQVDSQVTMMFWYRQQPGQSLTLIATANQGSEATYESGFVIDKFPISRPNLTFSTLTVSNMSPEDSSIYLCSVTAGAPETQYFGPGTRLLVL.

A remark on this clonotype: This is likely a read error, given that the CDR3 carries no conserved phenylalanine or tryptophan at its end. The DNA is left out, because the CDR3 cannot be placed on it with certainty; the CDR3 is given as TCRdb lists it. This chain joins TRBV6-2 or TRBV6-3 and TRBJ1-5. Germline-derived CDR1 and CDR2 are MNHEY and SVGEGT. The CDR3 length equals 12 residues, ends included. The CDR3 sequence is CASSYSNQPEHL.

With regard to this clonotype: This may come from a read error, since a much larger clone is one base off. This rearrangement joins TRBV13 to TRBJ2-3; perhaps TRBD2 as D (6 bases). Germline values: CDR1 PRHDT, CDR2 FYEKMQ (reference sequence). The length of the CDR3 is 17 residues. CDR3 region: CASGGSVGTASTDTKYF. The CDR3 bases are TGTGCCAGCGGAGGGAGTGTTGGTACCGCTAGCACAGATACGAAGTATTTT.

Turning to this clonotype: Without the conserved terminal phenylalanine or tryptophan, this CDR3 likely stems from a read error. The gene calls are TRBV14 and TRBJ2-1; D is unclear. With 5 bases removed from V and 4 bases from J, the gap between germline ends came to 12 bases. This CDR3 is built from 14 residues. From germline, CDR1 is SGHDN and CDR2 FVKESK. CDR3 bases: TGTGCCAGCAGCACCCCAGAGGCGTACAATGAGCAGTTCCTG. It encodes CASSTPEAYNEQFL.

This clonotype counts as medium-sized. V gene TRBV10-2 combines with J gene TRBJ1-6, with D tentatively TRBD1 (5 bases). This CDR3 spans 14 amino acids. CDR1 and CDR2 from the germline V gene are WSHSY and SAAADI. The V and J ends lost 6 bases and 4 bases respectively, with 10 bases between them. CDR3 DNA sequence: TGCGCCAGCAGCCAGGGACCATATAATTCACCCCTCCACTTT. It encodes CASSQGPYNSPLHF.

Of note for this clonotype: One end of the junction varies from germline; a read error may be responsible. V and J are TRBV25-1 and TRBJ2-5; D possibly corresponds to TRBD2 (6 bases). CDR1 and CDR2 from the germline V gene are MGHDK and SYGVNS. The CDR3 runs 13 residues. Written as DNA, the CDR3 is TGTGCCAGCAGTGAAAGCGGGCAGGAGACCAAGTACTTC. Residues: CASSESGQETKYF.

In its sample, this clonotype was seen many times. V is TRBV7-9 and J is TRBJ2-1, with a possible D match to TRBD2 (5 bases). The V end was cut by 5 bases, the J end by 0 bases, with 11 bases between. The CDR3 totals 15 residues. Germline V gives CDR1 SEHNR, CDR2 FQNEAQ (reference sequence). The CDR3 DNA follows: TGTGCCAGCAGCCCGTCGGGGAGCTCCTACAATGAGCAGTTCTTC. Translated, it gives CASSPSGSSYNEQFF.